The rows below give T cell receptor beta chains drawn from one sample of a study of CD8+CD57+ T cells in acquired aplastic anemia. TCRdb ran MiXCR on the reads and lists one entry per CDR3 protein. The profile covers approximately 300,000 distinct CDR3 sequences, with approximately 60% appearing a single time and 1% to 1.5% taken by the ten largest. Sequences were obtained from sorted CD4+, CD8+, or CD8+CD57+ T cells (not recorded which) from PBMCs. The source is a human donor with aplastic anemia. The CDR3 runs from the conserved cysteine through the conserved F or W. The D gene is left open where the match is weak. Not all rows give a size; the values are once, few, many and, for expanded clones, a class.

CDR3 DNA: TGTGCCAGCAGTTTTTGGGACAGGGGATTTCAGCCCCAGTACTTC
CDR3 protein: CASSFWDRGFQPQYF
J gene: TRBJ2-5
clone size: once
V gene: TRBV12-3/TRBV12-4
D gene: TRBD1

CDR3 DNA: TGTGCCACCAGCAGCGGGGATACTGGGGCCAACGTCCTGACTTTC
CDR3 protein: CATSSGDTGANVLTF
J gene: TRBJ2-6
clone size: few
V gene: TRBV15
D gene: .

CDR3 DNA: TGCAGCGTTGAGGACTCCAAGAGACCCTACGAGCAGTACTTC
CDR3 protein: CSVEDSKRPYEQYF
J gene: TRBJ2-7
clone size: .
V gene: TRBV29-1
D gene: .

CDR3 DNA: TGTGCCAGCAGCTTAGCGGTAGGTCAGCGCAATCAGCCCCAGCATTTT
CDR3 protein: CASSLAVGQRNQPQHF
J gene: TRBJ1-5
clone size: .
V gene: TRBV7-2
D gene: .

CDR3 DNA: TGTGCCAGCAGCTCGACAAGGGACGTGCAGTACTTC
CDR3 protein: CASSSTRDVQYF
J gene: TRBJ2-7
clone size: .
V gene: TRBV5-6
D gene: .

CDR3 DNA: TGCGCCAGCAGCTTGGAGGCAGTCCAAGAGACCCAGTACTTC
CDR3 protein: CASSLEAVQETQYF
J gene: TRBJ2-5
clone size: .
V gene: TRBV5-8
D gene: .

CDR3 DNA: TGCGCCAGCAGCCTCGCCTGGACTAGCGGGAGCTACAATGAGCAGTTCTTC
CDR3 protein: CASSLAWTSGSYNEQFF
J gene: TRBJ2-1
clone size: once
V gene: TRBV5-1
D gene: TRBD2

CDR3 DNA: .
CDR3 protein: CASSFYICSARHSGNYEQYF
J gene: TRBJ2-7
clone size: .
V gene: TRBV5-1
D gene: .

CDR3 DNA: TGTGCCAGCTCACTAGGGCTAGCCAGCGACGGGGAGCTGTTTTTT
CDR3 protein: CASSLGLASDGELFF
J gene: TRBJ2-2
clone size: few
V gene: TRBV18
D gene: .

CDR3 DNA: TGTGCCAGCAGCTCTGGAAAGAGCACTGAAGCTTTCTTT
CDR3 protein: CASSSGKSTEAFF
J gene: TRBJ1-1
clone size: .
V gene: TRBV7-6
D gene: .

CDR3 DNA: TGCAGTGCTAGAGATTGGGGCAATAACTACGACGGCACCGGGGAGCTGTTTTTT
CDR3 protein: CSARDWGNNYDGTGELFF
J gene: TRBJ2-2
clone size: .
V gene: TRBV20-1
D gene: .

CDR3 DNA: TGTGCCGGAGCGGAGGGTAGGAATTCACCCCTCCACTTT
CDR3 protein: CAGAEGRNSPLHF
J gene: TRBJ1-6
clone size: few
V gene: TRBV10-3
D gene: .

CDR3 DNA: TGTGCCAGCAGCTTAATAGCGGGGGCGGGCACCGGGGAGCTGTTTTTT
CDR3 protein: CASSLIAGAGTGELFF
J gene: TRBJ2-2
clone size: .
V gene: TRBV7-8
D gene: TRBD2

CDR3 DNA: TGTGCCAGCAGTGTTCAGGGGGCTGGGAGAAACATTCAGTACTTC
CDR3 protein: CASSVQGAGRNIQYF
J gene: TRBJ2-4
clone size: many
V gene: TRBV6-1
D gene: TRBD1

CDR3 DNA: TGCAGTGCCCTAGAGGGGGGCTCTGGAAACACCATATATTTT
CDR3 protein: CSALEGGSGNTIYF
J gene: TRBJ1-3
clone size: many
V gene: TRBV20-1
D gene: .

CDR3 DNA: TGTGCCAGCAGTTTTGAGTCGGCACCTCTCTACGAGCAGTACTTC
CDR3 protein: CASSFESAPLYEQYF
J gene: TRBJ2-7
clone size: .
V gene: TRBV28
D gene: .

CDR3 DNA: TGTGCCAGCAGCGAAGTCTCTATGGGGGGGGAAGAACTGTTTTTT
CDR3 protein: CASSEVSMGGEELFF
J gene: TRBJ1-4
clone size: .
V gene: TRBV7-2
D gene: .

CDR3 DNA: TGTGCCAGTAGTATGTCGATCCCCTCCTACAATGAGCAGTTCTTC
CDR3 protein: CASSMSIPSYNEQFF
J gene: TRBJ2-1
clone size: .
V gene: TRBV19
D gene: .

CDR3 DNA: TGTGCCAGCAGCCAAGGGACAGGAGCCTACGAGCAGTACTTC
CDR3 protein: CASSQGTGAYEQYF
J gene: TRBJ2-7
clone size: many
V gene: TRBV3-1
D gene: TRBD1

CDR3 DNA: TGTGCCAGCAGCTTGACTCTAGCGGGGGGGATGGCCGGGGAGCTGTTTTTT
CDR3 protein: CASSLTLAGGMAGELFF
J gene: TRBJ2-2
clone size: .
V gene: TRBV5-6
D gene: TRBD2

CDR3 DNA: TGCAGCTATCCAGGGGGCAATGAGCAGTTCTTC
CDR3 protein: CSYPGGNEQFF
J gene: TRBJ2-1
clone size: .
V gene: TRBV29-1
D gene: TRBD1

CDR3 DNA: TGTGCCAGCAGCCTAACTAGCGAGACAGGGGTTATCAATTCACCCCTCCACTTT
CDR3 protein: CASSLTSETGVINSPLHF
J gene: TRBJ1-6
clone size: .
V gene: TRBV7-9
D gene: TRBD1

CDR3 DNA: TGTGCCAGCAGCTTGTCTACAGGGTTCTTGTCTTCACCCCTCCACTTT
CDR3 protein: CASSLSTGFLSSPLHF
J gene: TRBJ1-6
clone size: .
V gene: TRBV7-2
D gene: .

CDR3 DNA: TGTGCCATCAGTGAAAGACAGGGGATTGACACTGAAGCTTTCTTT
CDR3 protein: CAISERQGIDTEAFF
J gene: TRBJ1-1
clone size: .
V gene: TRBV10-3
D gene: TRBD1

CDR3 DNA: TGTGCCAGCAGCGTAGTGGGGGGGCCGTATGGCTACACCTTC
CDR3 protein: CASSVVGGPYGYTF
J gene: TRBJ1-2
clone size: .
V gene: TRBV9
D gene: .

CDR3 DNA: TGTGCCAGCAGCTTAGGTAATAGGTACGAGCAGTACTTC
CDR3 protein: CASSLGNRYEQYF
J gene: TRBJ2-7
clone size: once
V gene: TRBV7-6
D gene: .

CDR3 DNA: TGTGCCAGCAGCGTAAGCGGGGCCAAGAACACCGGGGAGCTGTTTTTT
CDR3 protein: CASSVSGAKNTGELFF
J gene: TRBJ2-2
clone size: .
V gene: TRBV9
D gene: TRBD2

CDR3 DNA: TGCAGTGCTATATTAACGGCACAAAGGGGTGAGCAGTACTTC
CDR3 protein: CSAILTAQRGEQYF
J gene: TRBJ2-7
clone size: .
V gene: TRBV20-1
D gene: .

CDR3 DNA: TGTGCCATCAGTGCCGGGACAGACCCCCTACAGCATAATTCACCCCTCCACTTT
CDR3 protein: CAISAGTDPLQHNSPLHF
J gene: TRBJ1-6
clone size: .
V gene: TRBV10-3
D gene: TRBD1

CDR3 DNA: TGCGCCAGCAGCTTGGAGGGCCTAAGTTGGGAGACCCAGTACTTC
CDR3 protein: CASSLEGLSWETQYF
J gene: TRBJ2-5
clone size: .
V gene: TRBV5-1
D gene: .

CDR3 DNA: TGTGCCAGCACCCTCCGGGAGACCCTCCGGGGGGAGCTGTTTTTT
CDR3 protein: CASTLRETLRGELFF
J gene: TRBJ2-2
clone size: .
V gene: TRBV7-2
D gene: .

CDR3 DNA: TGTGCCAGCGGGCGGACCAGTGAAGCTTTCTTT
CDR3 protein: CASGRTSEAFF
J gene: TRBJ1-1
clone size: few
V gene: TRBV14
D gene: .

CDR3 DNA: TGTGCCACCAGAAAACAGGACGGGGACACTGAAGCTTTCTTT
CDR3 protein: CATRKQDGDTEAFF
J gene: TRBJ1-1
clone size: .
V gene: TRBV24-1
D gene: .

CDR3 DNA: TGCAGTGCTATAATGAACACTGAAGCTTTCTTT
CDR3 protein: CSAIMNTEAFF
J gene: TRBJ1-1
clone size: few
V gene: TRBV20-1
D gene: .

CDR3 DNA: TGTGCCAGCAGCTTGTTTGGCAGGTCCCACTACGAGCAGTACTTC
CDR3 protein: CASSLFGRSHYEQYF
J gene: TRBJ2-7
clone size: many
V gene: TRBV5-8
D gene: .

CDR3 DNA: TGTGCCAGTAGTACTCCCTCGGGGGGGATCGGTGGCTACACCTTC
CDR3 protein: CASSTPSGGIGGYTF
J gene: TRBJ1-2
clone size: .
V gene: TRBV19
D gene: .

CDR3 DNA: TGCAGTGCTGCCGCAGGGGCTGGAAACACCATATATTTT
CDR3 protein: CSAAAGAGNTIYF
J gene: TRBJ1-3
clone size: many
V gene: TRBV20-1
D gene: .

CDR3 DNA: TGCAGCGTTGCGAGGGAGGCGGAGGGTGAAGCTTTCTTT
CDR3 protein: CSVAREAEGEAFF
J gene: TRBJ1-1
clone size: once
V gene: TRBV29-1
D gene: .

CDR3 DNA: TGTGCCAGCAAAGGGGGAGGGCTCACTGAAGCTTTCTTT
CDR3 protein: CASKGGGLTEAFF
J gene: TRBJ1-1
clone size: .
V gene: TRBV25-1
D gene: .

CDR3 DNA: TGTGCCAGCAGCATCGGACTAGGAGGGAGGGCCTACGAGCAGTACTTC
CDR3 protein: CASSIGLGGRAYEQYF
J gene: TRBJ2-7
clone size: many
V gene: TRBV7-9
D gene: TRBD2

CDR3 DNA: TGCAGTGCTATGGGAGACCAAGATACGCAGTATTTT
CDR3 protein: CSAMGDQDTQYF
J gene: TRBJ2-3
clone size: .
V gene: TRBV20-1
D gene: .

CDR3 DNA: TGTGCCAGCAGTGGCGCCCTACAAGAGACCCAGTACTTC
CDR3 protein: CASSGALQETQYF
J gene: TRBJ2-5
clone size: .
V gene: TRBV2
D gene: .